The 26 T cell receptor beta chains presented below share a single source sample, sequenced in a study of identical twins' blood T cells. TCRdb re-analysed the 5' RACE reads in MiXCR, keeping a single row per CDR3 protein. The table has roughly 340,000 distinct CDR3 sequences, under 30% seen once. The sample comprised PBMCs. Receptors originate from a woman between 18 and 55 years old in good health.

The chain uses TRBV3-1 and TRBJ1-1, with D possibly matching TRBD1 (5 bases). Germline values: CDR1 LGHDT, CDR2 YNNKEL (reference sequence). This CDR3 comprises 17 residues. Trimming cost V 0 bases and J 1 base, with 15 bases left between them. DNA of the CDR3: TGTGCCAGCAGCCAAGAGGGGGTGGGATTGGGGAACACTGAAGCTTTCTTT. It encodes CASSQEGVGLGNTEAFF.

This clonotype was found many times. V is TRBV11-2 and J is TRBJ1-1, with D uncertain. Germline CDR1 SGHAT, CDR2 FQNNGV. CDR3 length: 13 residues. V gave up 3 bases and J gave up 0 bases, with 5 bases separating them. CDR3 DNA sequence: TGTGCCAGCAGCTTCCCTCTGAACACTGAAGCTTTCTTT. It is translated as CASSFPLNTEAFF.

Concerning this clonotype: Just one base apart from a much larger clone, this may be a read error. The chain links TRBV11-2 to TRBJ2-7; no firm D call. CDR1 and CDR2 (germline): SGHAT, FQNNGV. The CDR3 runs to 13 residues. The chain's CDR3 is CANSPTGVVEQYF. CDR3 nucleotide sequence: TGTGCCAACAGCCCGACGGGCGTGGTCGAGCAGTACTTC.

CDR3 sequence: CASSLAAYEKLFF. DNA for the CDR3: TGTGCCAGCAGCTTAGCAGCGTATGAAAAACTGTTTTTT. The J gene is TRBJ1-4, the V gene TRBV7-2, with unresolved D. The CDR3 extends over 13 amino acids. Trimming took 0 bases from V and 6 from J, leaving 5 bases between them. Germline-derived CDR1 and CDR2 are SGHTA and FQGNSA.

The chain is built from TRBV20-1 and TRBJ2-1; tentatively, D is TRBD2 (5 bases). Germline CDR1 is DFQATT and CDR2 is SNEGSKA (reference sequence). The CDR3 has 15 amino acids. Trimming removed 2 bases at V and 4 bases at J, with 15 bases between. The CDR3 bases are TGCAGTGCTAGACCGACTGGAGAGGGTTACAATGAGCAGTTCTTC. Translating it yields CSARPTGEGYNEQFF.

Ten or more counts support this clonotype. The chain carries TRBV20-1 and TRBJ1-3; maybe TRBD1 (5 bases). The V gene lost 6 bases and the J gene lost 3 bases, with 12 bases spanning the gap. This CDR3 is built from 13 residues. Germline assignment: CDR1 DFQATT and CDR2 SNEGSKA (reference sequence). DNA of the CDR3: TGCAGTGCCCCACCGGACAATGGAAACACCATATATTTT. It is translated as CSAPPDNGNTIYF.

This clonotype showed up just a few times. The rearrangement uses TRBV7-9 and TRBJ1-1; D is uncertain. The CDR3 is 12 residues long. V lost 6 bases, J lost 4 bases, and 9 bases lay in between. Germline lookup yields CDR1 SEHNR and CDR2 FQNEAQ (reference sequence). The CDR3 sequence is CASSPPGTEAFF. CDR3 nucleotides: TGTGCCAGCAGTCCACCGGGCACTGAAGCTTTCTTT.

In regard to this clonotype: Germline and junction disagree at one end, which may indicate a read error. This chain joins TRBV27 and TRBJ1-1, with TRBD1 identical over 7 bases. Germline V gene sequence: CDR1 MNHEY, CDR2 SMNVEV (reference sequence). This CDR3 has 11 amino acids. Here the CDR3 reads CASSLGQEVFF. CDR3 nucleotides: TGTGCCAGCAGTTTAGGACAGGAAGTTTTCTTT.

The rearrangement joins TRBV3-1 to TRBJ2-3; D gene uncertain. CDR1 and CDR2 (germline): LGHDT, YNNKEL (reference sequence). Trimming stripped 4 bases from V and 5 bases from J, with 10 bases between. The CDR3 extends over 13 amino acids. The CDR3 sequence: CASSPLWVDTQYF. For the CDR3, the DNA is TGTGCCAGCAGCCCCCTTTGGGTAGATACGCAGTATTTT.

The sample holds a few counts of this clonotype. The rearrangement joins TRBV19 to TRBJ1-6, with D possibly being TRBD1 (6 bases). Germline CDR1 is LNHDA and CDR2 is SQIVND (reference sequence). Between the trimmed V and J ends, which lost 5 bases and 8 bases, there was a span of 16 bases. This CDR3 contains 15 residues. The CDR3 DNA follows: TGTGCCAGTAGTCTGGGGGGGACAAGGGATTCACCCCTCCACTTT. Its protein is CASSLGGTRDSPLHF. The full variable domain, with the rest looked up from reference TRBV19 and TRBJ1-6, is DGGITQSPKYLFRKEGQNVTLSCEQNLNHDAMYWYRQDPGQGLRLIYYSQIVNDFQKGDIAEGYSVSREKKESFPLTVTSAQKNPTAFYLCASSLGGTRDSPLHFGNGTRLTVT.

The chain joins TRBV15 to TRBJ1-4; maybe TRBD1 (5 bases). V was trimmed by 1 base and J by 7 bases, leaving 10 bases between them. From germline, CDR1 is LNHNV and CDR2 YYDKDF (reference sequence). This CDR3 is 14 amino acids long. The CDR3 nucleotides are TGTGCCACCAGCAGAGGGACAAGGGGTGAAAAACTGTTTTTT. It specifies CATSRGTRGEKLFF. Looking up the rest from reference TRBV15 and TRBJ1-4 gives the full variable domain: DAMVIQNPRYQVTQFGKPVTLSCSQTLNHNVMYWYQQKSSQAPKLLFHYYDKDFNNEADTPDNFQSRRPNTSFCFLDIRSPGLGDTAMYLCATSRGTRGEKLFFGSGTQLSVL.

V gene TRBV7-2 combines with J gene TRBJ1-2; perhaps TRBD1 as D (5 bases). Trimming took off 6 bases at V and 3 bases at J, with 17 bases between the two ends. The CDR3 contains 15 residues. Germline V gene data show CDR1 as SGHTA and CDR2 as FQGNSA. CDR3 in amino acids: CASSYGTGRDYGYTF. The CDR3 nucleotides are TGTGCCAGCAGTTATGGAACAGGCAGGGACTATGGCTACACCTTC.

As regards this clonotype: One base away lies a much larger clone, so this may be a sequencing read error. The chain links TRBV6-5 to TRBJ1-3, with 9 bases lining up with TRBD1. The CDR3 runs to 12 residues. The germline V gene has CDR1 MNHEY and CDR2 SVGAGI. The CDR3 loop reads CASGYSRDRATF. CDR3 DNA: TGTGCCAGCGGTTACTCGCGGGACAGGGCTACTTTT.

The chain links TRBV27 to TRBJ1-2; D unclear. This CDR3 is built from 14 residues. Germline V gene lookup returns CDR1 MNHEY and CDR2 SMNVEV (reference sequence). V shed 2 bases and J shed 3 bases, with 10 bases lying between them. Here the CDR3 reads CASSLREGDYGYTF. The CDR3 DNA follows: TGTGCCAGCAGTTTAAGGGAGGGAGACTATGGCTACACCTTC.

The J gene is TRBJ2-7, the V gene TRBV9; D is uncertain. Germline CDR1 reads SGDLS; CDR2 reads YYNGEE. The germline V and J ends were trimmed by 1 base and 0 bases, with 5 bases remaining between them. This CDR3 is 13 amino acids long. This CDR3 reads CASSVSGSYEQYF. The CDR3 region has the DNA TGTGCCAGCAGCGTATCCGGCTCCTACGAGCAGTACTTC.

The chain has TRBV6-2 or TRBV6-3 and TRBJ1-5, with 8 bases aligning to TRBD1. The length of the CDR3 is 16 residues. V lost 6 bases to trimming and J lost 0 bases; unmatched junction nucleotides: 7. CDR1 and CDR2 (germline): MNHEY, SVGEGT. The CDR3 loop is CASRDREGVSNQPQHF. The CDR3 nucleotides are TGTGCCAGCAGGGACAGGGAAGGAGTTAGCAATCAGCCCCAGCATTTT.

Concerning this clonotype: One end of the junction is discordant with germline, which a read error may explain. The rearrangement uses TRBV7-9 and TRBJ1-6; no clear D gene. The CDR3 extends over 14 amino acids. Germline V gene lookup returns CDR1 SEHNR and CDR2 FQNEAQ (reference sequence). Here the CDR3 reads CASSFNTGNSPLHF. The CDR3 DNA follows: TGTGCCAGCAGTTTTAACACCGGTAACTCACCCCTACACTTT.

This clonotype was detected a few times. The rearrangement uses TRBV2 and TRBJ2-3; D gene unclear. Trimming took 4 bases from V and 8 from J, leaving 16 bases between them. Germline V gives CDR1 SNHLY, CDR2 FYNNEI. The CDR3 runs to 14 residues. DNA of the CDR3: TGTGCCAGCAGTGCCGTAATCCGCGGTGTTACGCAGTATTTT. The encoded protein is CASSAVIRGVTQYF.

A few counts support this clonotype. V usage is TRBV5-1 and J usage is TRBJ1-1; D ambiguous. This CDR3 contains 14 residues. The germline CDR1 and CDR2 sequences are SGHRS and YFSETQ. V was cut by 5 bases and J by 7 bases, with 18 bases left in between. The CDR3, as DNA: TGCGCCAGCAGAAGTCTTCTCGGACGGCTTGAAGCTTTCTTT. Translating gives CASRSLLGRLEAFF.

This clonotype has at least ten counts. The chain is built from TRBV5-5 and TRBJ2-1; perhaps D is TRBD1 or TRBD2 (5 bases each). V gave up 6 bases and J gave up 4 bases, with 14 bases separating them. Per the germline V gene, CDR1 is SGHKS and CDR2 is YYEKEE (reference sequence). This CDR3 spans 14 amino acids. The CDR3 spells CASINRDLYNEQFF. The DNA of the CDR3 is TGTGCCAGCATCAACCGGGACCTATACAATGAGCAGTTCTTC.

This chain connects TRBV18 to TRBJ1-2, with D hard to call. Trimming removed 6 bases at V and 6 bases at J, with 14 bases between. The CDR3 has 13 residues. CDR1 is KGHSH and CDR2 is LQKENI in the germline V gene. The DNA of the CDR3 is TGTGCCAGCTCTCCGACGGCGAACCATGGCTACACCTTC. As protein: CASSPTANHGYTF.

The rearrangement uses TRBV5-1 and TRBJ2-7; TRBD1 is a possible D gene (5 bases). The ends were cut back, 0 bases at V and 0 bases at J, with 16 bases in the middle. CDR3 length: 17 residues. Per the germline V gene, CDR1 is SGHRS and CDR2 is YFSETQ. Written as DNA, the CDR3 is TGCGCCAGCAGCTTGGGATTACAGGCCCGATCCTCCTACGAGCAGTACTTC. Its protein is CASSLGLQARSSYEQYF.

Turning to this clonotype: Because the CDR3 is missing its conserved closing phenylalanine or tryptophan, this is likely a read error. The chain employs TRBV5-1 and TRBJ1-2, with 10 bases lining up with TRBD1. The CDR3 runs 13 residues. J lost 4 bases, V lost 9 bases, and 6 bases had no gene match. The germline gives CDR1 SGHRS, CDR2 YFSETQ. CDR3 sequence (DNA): TGCGCCACCCAAGGGGACAGGGGCTATGGCTACACCCTC. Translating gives CATQGDRGYGYTL.

The CDR3 loop is CASSPGRRDTEAFF. The CDR3 region has the DNA TGCGCCAGCAGCCCGGGCAGGAGAGACACTGAAGCTTTCTTT. The chain has TRBV5-1 and TRBJ1-1; D remains unclear. This CDR3 region has 14 residues. CDR1 and CDR2 (germline): SGHRS, YFSETQ. V lost 4 bases and J lost 3, with 13 bases in between.

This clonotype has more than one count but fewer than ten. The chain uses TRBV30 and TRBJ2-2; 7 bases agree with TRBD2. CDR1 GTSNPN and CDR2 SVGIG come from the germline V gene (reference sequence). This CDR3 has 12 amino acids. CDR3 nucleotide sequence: TGTATCGCGGGGACTATCACCGGGGAGCTGTTTTTT. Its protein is CIAGTITGELFF.

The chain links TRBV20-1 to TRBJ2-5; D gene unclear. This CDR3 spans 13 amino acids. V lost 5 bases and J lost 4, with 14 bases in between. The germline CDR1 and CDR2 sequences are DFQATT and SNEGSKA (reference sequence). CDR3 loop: CSAGRVAAETQYF. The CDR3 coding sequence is TGCAGTGCTGGACGGGTTGCGGCAGAGACCCAGTACTTC.